Listed below are T cell receptor beta chains from one sample, sequenced in a study of CD8 T cells in Susac syndrome. Each CDR3 protein gets one entry after TCRdb re-called the immunoSEQ multiplex PCR reads with MiXCR. This sample has more than 150,000 distinct CDR3 sequences, with about 95% found just once. What was sequenced was CD4+ T cells from PBMCs. These receptors originate from a human donor in good health. The CDR3 runs from the conserved cysteine through the conserved F or W. A D gene is named only where the DNA matches it firmly. Clone size is stated in some rows and not others, as once, few, many or a class when expanded.

size	V	J	length	D	CDR3	DNA
.	TRBV10-3	TRBJ2-5	13	.	CAIRGGEWETQYF	TGTGCCATCAGAGGAGGGGAGTGGGAGACCCAGTACTTC
.	TRBV14	TRBJ1-2	14	.	CASSLREGSPGYTF	TGTGCCAGCAGCCTGCGGGAAGGATCCCCTGGCTACACCTTC
.	TRBV18	TRBJ2-2	14	.	CASSPESNTGELFF	TGTGCCAGCTCACCAGAATCGAACACCGGGGAGCTGTTTTTT
.	TRBV9	TRBJ2-1	14	.	CASSADGQYNEQFF	TGTGCCAGCAGCGCGGACGGACAGTACAATGAGCAGTTCTTC
.	TRBV13	TRBJ2-7	14	TRBD1	CASSPRGRVGEQYF	TGTGCCAGCAGCCCCAGGGGGCGCGTCGGCGAGCAGTACTTC
.	TRBV9	TRBJ2-3	15	TRBD2	CASSVQRGGPDTQYF	TGTGCCAGCAGCGTCCAGCGGGGGGGCCCAGATACGCAGTATTTT
.	TRBV29-1	TRBJ2-7	13	TRBD1	CSVGDSRSYEQYF	TGCAGCGTTGGGGACAGCCGCTCCTACGAGCAGTACTTC
.	TRBV7-9	TRBJ2-5	14	TRBD2	CASSNRREAETQYF	TGTGCCAGCAGCAACCGACGGGAGGCAGAGACCCAGTACTTC
.	TRBV18	TRBJ2-5	15	.	CASSSRKQNQETQYF	TGTGCCAGCTCATCACGGAAACAGAACCAAGAGACCCAGTACTTC
.	TRBV5-6	TRBJ2-5	14	.	CASSRLLGRETQYF	TGTGCCAGCAGCCGATTATTGGGGAGGGAGACCCAGTACTTC
.	TRBV5-1	TRBJ2-2	14	.	CASSRGLDGGELFF	TGCGCCAGCAGCCGGGGCCTCGACGGCGGGGAGCTGTTTTTT
.	TRBV2	TRBJ2-7	14	.	CASSLLQKDYEQYF	TGTGCCAGCAGCCTATTACAGAAGGACTACGAGCAGTACTTC
.	TRBV30	TRBJ2-3	14	.	CAWTGTSPTDTQYF	TGTGCCTGGACTGGGACTTCACCCACAGATACGCAGTATTTT
.	TRBV20-1	TRBJ1-2	14	TRBD1	CSALHPGTGQNYTF	TGCAGTGCCCTCCACCCCGGGACAGGGCAAAACTACACCTTC
.	TRBV20-1	TRBJ2-3	14	TRBD2	CSAPITSATDTQYF	TGCAGTGCCCCGATAACTAGCGCGACAGATACGCAGTATTTT
.	TRBV10-3	TRBJ1-1	13	.	CAISAAANTEAFF	TGTGCCATCAGTGCCGCAGCTAACACTGAAGCTTTCTTT
.	TRBV6-4	TRBJ1-3	17	TRBD1	CASRDKQGTGSGNTIYF	TGTGCCAGCAGAGACAAACAGGGGACTGGCTCTGGAAACACCATATATTTT
.	TRBV30	TRBJ1-5	14	.	CAWSVQHSNQPQHF	TGTGCCTGGAGTGTCCAGCATAGCAATCAGCCCCAGCATTTT
.	TRBV5-1	TRBJ2-1	15	TRBD2	CASSRTSGEYNEQFF	TGCGCCAGCAGCAGGACTAGCGGGGAGTACAATGAGCAGTTCTTC
.	TRBV10-3	TRBJ1-4	14	TRBD1	CAIGAGGINEKLFF	TGTGCCATCGGAGCAGGGGGGATTAATGAAAAACTGTTTTTT
.	TRBV20-1	TRBJ2-1	15	TRBD1	CSARDSGTAYNEQFF	TGCAGTGCTAGAGATTCAGGGACAGCCTACAATGAGCAGTTCTTC
.	TRBV28	TRBJ2-5	11	.	CASSLIETQYF	TGTGCCAGCAGCCTAATAGAGACCCAGTACTTC
.	TRBV3-1	TRBJ1-2	12	.	CASSHDNYGYTF	TGTGCCAGCAGCCACGACAACTATGGCTACACCTTC
.	TRBV12-3/TRBV12-4	TRBJ2-7	11	.	CASSPQYEQYF	TGTGCCAGCAGTCCGCAATACGAGCAGTACTTC
.	TRBV29-1	TRBJ1-2	16	.	CSVDSPGRLANYGYTF	TGCAGCGTTGACTCGCCAGGGAGACTAGCTAACTATGGCTACACCTTC
.	TRBV29-1	TRBJ2-1	12	.	CSAGRALNEQFF	TGCAGCGCCGGTCGCGCCCTCAATGAGCAGTTCTTC
.	TRBV15	TRBJ2-1	14	.	CATSREAGDNEQFF	TGTGCCACCAGCAGAGAGGCAGGGGACAATGAGCAGTTCTTC
.	TRBV20-1	TRBJ1-5	15	TRBD1	CSALRQGGNNQPQHF	TGCAGTGCCCTACGACAGGGGGGGAACAATCAGCCCCAGCATTTT
.	TRBV18	TRBJ2-1	17	.	CASSPSSQGRSYNEQFF	TGTGCCAGCTCACCCTCTAGCCAGGGGCGCTCCTACAATGAGCAGTTCTTC
.	TRBV7-9	TRBJ2-7	14	TRBD2	CASSSQRDSDEQYF	TGTGCCAGCAGCTCCCAGCGGGACTCGGACGAGCAGTACTTC
.	TRBV24-1	TRBJ2-7	14	.	CATSDARSPYEQYF	TGTGCCACCAGTGATGCTAGGTCCCCCTACGAGCAGTACTTC
.	TRBV5-4	TRBJ2-4	13	.	CASGDLNKNIQYF	TGTGCCAGCGGTGACCTCAACAAAAACATTCAGTACTTC
.	TRBV29-1	TRBJ1-2	14	.	CSVKEGRVNYGYTF	TGCAGCGTCAAGGAGGGGAGGGTGAACTATGGCTACACCTTC
.	TRBV30	TRBJ2-3	13	.	CAWSETNTDTQYF	TGTGCCTGGAGTGAGACAAACACAGATACGCAGTATTTT
.	TRBV5-1	TRBJ2-3	15	TRBD1	CASRTTGDSTDTQYF	TGCGCCAGCAGAACGACAGGGGATAGCACAGATACGCAGTATTTT
.	TRBV7-2	TRBJ2-1	17	TRBD2	CASSFLAAGGRNNEQFF	TGTGCCAGCAGCTTTCTCGCCGCGGGGGGTCGGAACAATGAGCAGTTCTTC
.	TRBV3-1	TRBJ1-2	14	.	CASSQGARVSGYTF	TGTGCCAGCAGCCAAGGGGCCAGGGTCTCTGGCTACACCTTC
.	TRBV15	TRBJ1-5	14	.	CATSREGGSRAQHF	TGTGCCACCAGCAGGGAGGGGGGGAGTCGGGCCCAGCATTTT
few	TRBV6-1	TRBJ1-5	14	TRBD1	CASTLTGDNQPQHF	TGTGCCAGCACCCTGACAGGGGACAATCAGCCCCAGCATTTT
.	TRBV29-1	TRBJ1-1	15	.	CSASPTGNMNTEAFF	TGCAGCGCCAGTCCCACGGGGAACATGAACACTGAAGCTTTCTTT
.	TRBV4-3	TRBJ2-7	15	.	CASSQEGRPFDEQYF	TGCGCCAGCAGCCAAGAGGGACGGCCTTTCGACGAGCAGTACTTC
.	TRBV15	TRBJ2-7	14	.	CATSILGTSYEQYF	TGTGCCACCAGCATTCTAGGGACAAGCTACGAGCAGTACTTC
once	TRBV7-2	TRBJ2-7	14	.	CASSFRTESYEQYF	TGTGCCAGCAGCTTCCGGACAGAGTCCTACGAGCAGTACTTC
.	TRBV7-9	TRBJ2-5	14	.	CASSLAALQETQYF	TGTGCCAGCAGCTTGGCAGCTCTCCAAGAGACCCAGTACTTC
.	TRBV12-3/TRBV12-4	TRBJ1-1	11	TRBD1	CASSSTGAAFF	TGTGCCAGCAGCTCGACAGGGGCGGCTTTCTTT
.	TRBV27	TRBJ1-1	15	TRBD1	CASSPGGVRSAEAFF	TGTGCCAGCAGTCCAGGGGGCGTGAGATCGGCTGAAGCTTTCTTT
.	TRBV18	TRBJ2-7	12	.	CASSAGSYEQYF	TGTGCCAGCTCAGCGGGGTCCTACGAGCAGTACTTC
once	TRBV5-4	TRBJ2-3	16	TRBD2	CASSFGTSGTTDTQYF	TGTGCCAGCAGTTTCGGGACTAGCGGAACCACAGATACGCAGTATTTT
.	TRBV2	TRBJ2-1	11	.	CASLGTAEQFF	TGTGCCAGCTTAGGCACGGCTGAGCAGTTCTTC
.	TRBV20-1	TRBJ2-1	15	TRBD2	CSARAASGGANEQFF	TGCAGTGCTAGGGCCGCTAGCGGGGGGGCCAATGAGCAGTTCTTC
.	TRBV15	TRBJ1-3	18	.	CATSSVGKTTSSGNTIYF	TGTGCCACCAGCAGTGTCGGAAAGACTACAAGTTCTGGAAACACCATATATTTT
.	TRBV2	TRBJ2-1	14	TRBD2	CASRKTSGRNEQFF	TGTGCCAGCAGGAAGACTAGCGGGCGCAATGAGCAGTTCTTC